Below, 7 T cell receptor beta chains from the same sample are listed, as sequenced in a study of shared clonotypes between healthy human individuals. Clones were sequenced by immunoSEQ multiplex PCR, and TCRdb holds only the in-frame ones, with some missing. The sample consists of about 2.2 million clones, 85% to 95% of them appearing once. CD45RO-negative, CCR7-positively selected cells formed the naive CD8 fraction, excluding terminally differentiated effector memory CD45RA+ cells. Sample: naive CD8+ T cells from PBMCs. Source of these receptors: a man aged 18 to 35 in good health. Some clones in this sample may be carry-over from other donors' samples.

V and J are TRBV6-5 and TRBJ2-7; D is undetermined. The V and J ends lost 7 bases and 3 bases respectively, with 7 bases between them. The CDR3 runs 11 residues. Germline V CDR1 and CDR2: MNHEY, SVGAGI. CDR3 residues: CASKGGYEQYF. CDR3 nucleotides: TGTGCCAGCAAAGGCGGCTACGAGCAGTACTTC.

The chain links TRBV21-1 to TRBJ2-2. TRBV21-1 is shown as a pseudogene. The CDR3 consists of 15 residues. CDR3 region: CASCSGTPHTGELFF. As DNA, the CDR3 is TGTGCCAGCTGCTCCGGGACCCCTCACACCGGGGAGCTGTTTTTT.

The CDR3 nucleotides read TGCGCCATCTTTTCCCTGAGCTCCTACAATGAGCAGTTCTTC. Translation: CAIFSLSSYNEQFF. This rearrangement joins TRBV10-1 to TRBJ2-1, with D unclear. V shed 10 bases and J shed 0 bases, with 13 bases lying between them. The CDR3 is made up of 14 amino acids. Germline V gene sequence: CDR1 WNHNN, CDR2 SYGVQD (reference sequence).

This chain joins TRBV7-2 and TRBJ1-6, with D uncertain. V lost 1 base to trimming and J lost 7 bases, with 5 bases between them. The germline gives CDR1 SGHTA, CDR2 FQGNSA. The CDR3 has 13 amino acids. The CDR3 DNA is TGTGCCAGCAGCTTAGTTAGCAATTCACCCCTCCACTTT. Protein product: CASSLVSNSPLHF.

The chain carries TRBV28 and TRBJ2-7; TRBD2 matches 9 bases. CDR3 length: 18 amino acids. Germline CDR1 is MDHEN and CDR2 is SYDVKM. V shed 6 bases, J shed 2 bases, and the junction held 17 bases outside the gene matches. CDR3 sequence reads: CASSPLLAGLSPTYEQYF. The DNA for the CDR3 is TGTGCCAGCAGCCCCTTACTAGCGGGTCTTTCGCCTACCTACGAGCAGTACTTC. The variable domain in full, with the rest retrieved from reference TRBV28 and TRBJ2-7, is DVKVTQSSRYLVKRTGEKVFLECVQDMDHENMFWYRQDPGLGLRLIYFSYDVKMKEKGDIPEGYSVSREKKERFSLILESASTNQTSMYLCASSPLLAGLSPTYEQYFGPGTRLTVT.

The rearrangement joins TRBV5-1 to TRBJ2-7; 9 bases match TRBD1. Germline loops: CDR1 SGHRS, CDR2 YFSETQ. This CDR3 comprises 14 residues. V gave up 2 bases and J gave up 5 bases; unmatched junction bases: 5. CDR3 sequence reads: CASSFGQGLNEQYF. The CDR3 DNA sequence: TGCGCCAGCAGCTTCGGACAGGGGTTGAACGAGCAGTACTTC.

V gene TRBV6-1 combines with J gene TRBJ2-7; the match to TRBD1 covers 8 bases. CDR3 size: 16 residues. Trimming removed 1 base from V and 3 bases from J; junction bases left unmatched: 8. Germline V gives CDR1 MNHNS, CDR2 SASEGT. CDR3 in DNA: TGTGCCAGCAGTGAAGTTGATTTTGGGACAGGCTACGAGCAGTACTTC. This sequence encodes CASSEVDFGTGYEQYF.